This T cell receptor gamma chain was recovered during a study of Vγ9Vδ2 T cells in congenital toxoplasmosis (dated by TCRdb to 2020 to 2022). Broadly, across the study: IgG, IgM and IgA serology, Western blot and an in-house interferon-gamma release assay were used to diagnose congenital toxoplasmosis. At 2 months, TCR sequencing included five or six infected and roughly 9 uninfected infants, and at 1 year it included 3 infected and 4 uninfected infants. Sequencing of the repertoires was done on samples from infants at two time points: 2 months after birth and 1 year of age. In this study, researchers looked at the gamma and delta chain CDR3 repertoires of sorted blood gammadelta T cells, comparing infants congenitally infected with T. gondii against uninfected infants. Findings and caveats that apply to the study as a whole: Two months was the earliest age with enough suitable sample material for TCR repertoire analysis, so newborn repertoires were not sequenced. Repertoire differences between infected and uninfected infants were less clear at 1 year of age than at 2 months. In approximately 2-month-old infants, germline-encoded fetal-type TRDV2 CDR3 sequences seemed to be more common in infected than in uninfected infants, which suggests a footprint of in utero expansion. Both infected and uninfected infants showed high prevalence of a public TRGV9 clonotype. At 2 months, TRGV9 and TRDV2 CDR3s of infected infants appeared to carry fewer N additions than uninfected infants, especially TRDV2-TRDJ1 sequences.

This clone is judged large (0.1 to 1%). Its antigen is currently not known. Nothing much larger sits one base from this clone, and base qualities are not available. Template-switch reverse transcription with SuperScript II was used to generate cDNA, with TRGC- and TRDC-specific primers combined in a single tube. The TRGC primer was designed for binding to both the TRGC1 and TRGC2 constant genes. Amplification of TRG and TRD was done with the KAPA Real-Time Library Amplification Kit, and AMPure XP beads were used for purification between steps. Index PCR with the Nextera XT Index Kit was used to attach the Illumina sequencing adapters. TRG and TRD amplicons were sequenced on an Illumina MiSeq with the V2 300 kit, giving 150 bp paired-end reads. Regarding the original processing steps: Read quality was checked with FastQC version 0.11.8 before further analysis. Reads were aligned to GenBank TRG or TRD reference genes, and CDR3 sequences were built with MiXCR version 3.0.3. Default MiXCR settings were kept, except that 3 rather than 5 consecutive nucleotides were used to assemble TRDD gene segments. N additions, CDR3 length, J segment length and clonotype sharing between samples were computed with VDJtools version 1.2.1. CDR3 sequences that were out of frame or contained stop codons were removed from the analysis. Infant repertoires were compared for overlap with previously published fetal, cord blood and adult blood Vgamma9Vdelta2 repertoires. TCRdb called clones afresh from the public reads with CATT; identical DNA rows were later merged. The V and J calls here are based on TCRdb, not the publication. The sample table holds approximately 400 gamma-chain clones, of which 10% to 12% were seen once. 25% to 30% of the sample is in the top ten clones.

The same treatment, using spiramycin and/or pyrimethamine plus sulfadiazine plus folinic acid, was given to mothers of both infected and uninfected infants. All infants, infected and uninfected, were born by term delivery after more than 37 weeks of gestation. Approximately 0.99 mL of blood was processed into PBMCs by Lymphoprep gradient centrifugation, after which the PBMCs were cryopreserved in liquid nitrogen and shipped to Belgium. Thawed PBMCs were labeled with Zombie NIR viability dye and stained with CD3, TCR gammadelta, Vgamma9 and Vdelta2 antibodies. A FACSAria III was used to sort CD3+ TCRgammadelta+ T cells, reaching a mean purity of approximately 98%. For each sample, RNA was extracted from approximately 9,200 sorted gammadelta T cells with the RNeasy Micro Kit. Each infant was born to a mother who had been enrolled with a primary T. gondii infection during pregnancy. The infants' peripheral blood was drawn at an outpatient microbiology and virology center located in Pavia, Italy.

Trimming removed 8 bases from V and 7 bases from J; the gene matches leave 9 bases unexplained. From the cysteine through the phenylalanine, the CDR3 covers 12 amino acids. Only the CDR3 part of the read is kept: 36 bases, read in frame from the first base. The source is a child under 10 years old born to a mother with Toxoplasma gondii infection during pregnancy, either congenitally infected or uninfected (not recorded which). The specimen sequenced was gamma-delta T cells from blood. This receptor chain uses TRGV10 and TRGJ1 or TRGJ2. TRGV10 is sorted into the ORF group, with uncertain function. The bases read TGTGCTGCGTGGGATTATATGTATAAGAAACTCTTT. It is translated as CAAWDYMYKKLF.